This record covers a single T cell receptor beta chain. This receptor's antigen is unknown. No much larger clonotype is one base removed from it; base qualities were not supplied. This entry is derived from a study of OX40 agonist ivuxolimab in advanced cancers. As for the study more broadly: The costimulatory receptor OX40 (CD134) was targeted by ivuxolimab, a fully human IgG2 agonistic monoclonal antibody. Intravenous ivuxolimab was administered to patients every 2 weeks at six dose levels: 0.01, 0.1, 0.3, 1.5, 3 and 10 mg/kg. Of the roughly 51 dose-escalation patients, hepatocellular carcinoma was present in 19, melanoma in some 15, renal cell carcinoma in 9 and head and neck cancer in 9. In the dose-escalation cohort, approximately 82% of patients were male, and the mean age was 60 years with a range of 23 to 79. Prior anti-PD-1, anti-PD-L1 or anti-CTLA-4 therapy was permitted, and checkpoint inhibitors had been received by roughly two fifths of dose-escalation patients. Partial responses were achieved by three dose-escalation patients, of whom one had hepatocellular carcinoma and two had cutaneous melanoma. Peripheral TCRbeta sequencing aimed to test whether ivuxolimab altered TCR sequence diversity and caused clonal T-cell expansion. The paper covers the monotherapy dose-escalation part of the phase I ivuxolimab trial, which included N of about 50 patients. General conclusions and limits of the study: At doses from 0.1 to 3.0 mg/kg, clonal expansion was seen in both CD4+ and CD8+ blood T cells between baseline and week 6. Low levels of normalized T-cell clonal expansion were also seen in some patients who did not respond. After ivuxolimab, more expanded clones were found on average in CD8+ T cells than in CD4+ T cells. Partial responders in the 0.1-3.0 mg/kg groups had among the lowest normalized peripheral clonal expansion, especially among CD8+ T cells. Antigen specificity was not determined for the clonally expanded peripheral T cells.

Genomic DNA was isolated from the sorted cells so that the TCRbeta CDR3 region could be sequenced. The immunoSEQ Assay was used to sequence the TCRbeta CDR3 regions. Held by TCRdb, this immuneACCESS table contains in-frame sequences only and omits some clones. Under half of the omission traces to an unresolved V gene where checked; the cause of the rest is unknown. The sample profile shows tens of thousands of clones; less than 90% of them were found once. Of the sample, about 0.8% falls within the top ten clones. The trial excluded patients who had a history of autoimmune disease or who were on systemic immunosuppression. In every dose cohort, peripheral blood was drawn for TCR sequencing at baseline, cycle 4 day 1, and cycle 7 day 1. The samples were drawn from a first-in-human, open-label, multicenter phase I dose-escalation trial of ivuxolimab. The trial enrolled adults with locally advanced or metastatic head and neck squamous cell, hepatocellular, melanoma or renal cell carcinoma. CD4+ and CD8+ T cells were sorted separately from peripheral blood before TCR sequencing.

This receptor was identified in an adult with an advanced solid tumor such as melanoma, head and neck, liver or kidney cancer. Source: CD4+ or CD8+ T cells sorted from blood, taken in a trial of the OX40 agonist ivuxolimab.

For the CDR3, the sequence is CASSLSGGRSGKNIQYF. The nucleotide sequence reads as follows: TGTGCCAGCAGCCTAAGTGGGGGGCGCTCGGGCAAAAACATTCAGTACTTC. Recombination linked TRBV7-9 to TRBJ2-4, with the D segment possibly TRBD1 or TRBD2, each aligning over 6 bases. The CDR3 runs 17 residues from the cysteine to the phenylalanine. The CDR3 DNA has 51 bases and is translated from base 1. Via the germline V gene (reference sequence), CDR1 is SEHNR and CDR2 FQNEAQ. V is reduced by 5 bases and J by 3 bases, leaving a spacing of 20 bases between them. When the CDR3 is completed using the reference TRBV7-9 and TRBJ2-4 genes on either side, the full variable domain is DTGVSQNPRHKITKRGQNVTFRCDPISEHNRLYWYRQTLGQGPEFLTYFQNEAQLEKSRLLSDRFSAERPKGSFSTLEIQRTEQGDSAMYLCASSLSGGRSGKNIQYFGAGTRLSVL.